Presented here are 18 T cell receptor beta chains from one specimen sequenced in a study of T cells in Graves' hyperthyroidism and ophthalmopathy. Authors of the study amplified TCR beta CDR3 regions from RNA transcripts. The TCR CDR3 first-round RT-PCR relied on the HTBI primer set. TCRdb analysed the multiplex PCR reads with MiXCR anew, one entry per CDR3 protein. The table includes 650,000 to 700,000 distinct CDR3 sequences, 17% detected once. Source material: blood. These receptor sequences come from a man aged 45-65 years with Graves' hyperthyroidism.

This clonotype has just a few counts. The J gene is TRBJ2-2, the V gene TRBV5-8, with D perhaps given as TRBD1 or TRBD2 (6 bases each). Germline V gene data show CDR1 as SGHTS and CDR2 as YDEGEE. V dropped 0 bases and J dropped 3 bases, with 9 bases sitting between them. The CDR3 sequence is 15 residues long. CDR3 region: CASSLAGAHTGELFF. In nucleotides, the CDR3 is TGTGCCAGCAGCTTGGCGGGGGCGCACACCGGGGAGCTGTTTTTT. The whole variable domain, filled in from reference TRBV5-8 and TRBJ2-2, reads EAGVTQSPTHLIKTRGQQATLRCSPISGHTSVYWYQQALGLGLQFLLWYDEGEERNRGNFPPRFSGRQFPNYSSELNVNALELEDSALYLCASSLAGAHTGELFFGEGSRLTVL.

V is TRBV12-3 or TRBV12-4 and J is TRBJ1-4; possible D gene TRBD1, 5 bases. The germline V and J ends were trimmed by 3 bases and 3 bases, with 14 bases remaining between them. This CDR3 contains 16 residues. This CDR3 reads CASSLFIGAANEKLFF. In DNA, the CDR3 is TGTGCCAGCAGTTTGTTCATCGGGGCGGCTAATGAAAAACTGTTTTTT.

This clonotype was observed many times. The chain employs TRBV2 and TRBJ2-2; 9 positions match TRBD2. Losses at the gene ends were 4 bases for V and 6 bases for J; bases not matched to a gene: 6. Germline V lookup: CDR1 SNHLY, CDR2 FYNNEI. There are 15 residues in the CDR3. The CDR3 bases are TGTGCCAGCAGTGTGGAGGCGGGAGGGTCCGGGGAGCTGTTTTTT. This gives the protein CASSVEAGGSGELFF.

The CDR3 is CASSPTGSSSQGTDTQYF. The CDR3 DNA sequence: TGTGCCAGCAGCCCGACAGGGTCCTCAAGTCAAGGCACAGATACGCAGTATTTT. V is TRBV11-2 and J is TRBJ2-3; 7 bases line up with TRBD1. The V and J ends lost 5 bases and 1 base, in that order; junction bases with no gene match: 15. CDR1 and CDR2 (germline): SGHAT, FQNNGV. The CDR3 runs 18 residues.

This CDR3 reads CASSSPPASYNEQFF. The CDR3 coding sequence is TGTGCCAGCAGTTCCCCACCAGCGTCCTACAATGAGCAGTTCTTC. The rearrangement uses TRBV28 and TRBJ2-1, with unresolved D. This CDR3 is built from 15 residues. CDR1 and CDR2 from the germline V gene are MDHEN and SYDVKM. V dropped 4 bases and J dropped 1 base, with 11 bases sitting between them.

In its sample, this clonotype was seen many times. The rearrangement links TRBV7-6 to TRBJ2-3; D may be TRBD1 (5 bases). Germline-derived CDR1 and CDR2 are SGHVS and FNYEAQ. The CDR3 extends over 16 amino acids. V lost 4 bases to trimming and J lost 0 bases, with 14 bases between them. The CDR3 sequence: CASSSTVYSSTDTQYF. The CDR3 DNA reads as TGTGCCAGCAGCTCGACAGTTTACTCTAGCACAGATACGCAGTATTTT.

As for this clonotype: An end of the junction does not agree with germline; a read error may underlie this. The J gene is TRBJ2-2, the V gene TRBV5-1; 10 bases fit TRBD1. The CDR3 has 16 amino acids. Germline values: CDR1 SGHRS, CDR2 YFSETQ. CDR3 in amino acids: CTSSPGQGGNTGELFF. CDR3 bases: TGCACCAGCAGCCCCGGACAGGGGGGGAACACCGGGGAGCTGTTTTTT.

This clonotype has a handful of counts. The CDR3 carries no conserved terminal phenylalanine or tryptophan, so it likely arises from a read error. The J gene is TRBJ2-5, the V gene TRBV28; TRBD1 might be the D (5 bases). Germline V gene data show CDR1 as MDHEN and CDR2 as SYDVKM. This CDR3 spans 16 amino acids. V was pared by 3 bases and J by 5 bases, with 19 bases between. CDR3 in amino acids: CASSLIWQGMAETQYL. The DNA of the CDR3 is TGTGCCAGCAGTTTGATCTGGCAGGGCATGGCGGAGACCCAGTACCTC.

In DNA, the CDR3 is TGTGCCAGCACTACGGGACAGGGGGGCTATGGCTACACCTTC. It is translated as CASTTGQGGYGYTF. The chain couples TRBV6-1 to TRBJ1-2; 11 bases agree with TRBD1. The CDR3 loop spans 14 amino acids. V lost 7 bases, J lost 4 bases, and 5 bases stayed unmatched. From germline, CDR1 is MNHNS and CDR2 SASEGT.

This clonotype showed up many times. The chain couples TRBV3-1 to TRBJ2-7; no clear D. V gave up 0 bases and J gave up 3 bases, with 9 bases separating them. The CDR3 sequence is 14 residues long. Per the germline V gene, CDR1 is LGHDT and CDR2 is YNNKEL (reference sequence). This CDR3 is CASSQDELRYEQYF. For the CDR3, the DNA is TGTGCCAGCAGCCAAGATGAATTGCGCTACGAGCAGTACTTC.

This clonotype was picked up many times. The chain carries TRBV24-1 and TRBJ1-1, with TRBD1 matching 7 bases. The V gene's germline CDR1 is KGHDR and CDR2 SFDVKD. There are 16 residues in the CDR3. V was clipped by 4 bases and J by 7 bases; unmatched bases: 14. As DNA, the CDR3 is TGTGCCACCAGTGACCTCCCTGTTATCCGGGACAGTGAAGCTTTCTTT. Translating gives CATSDLPVIRDSEAFF.

The V call is TRBV10-3, the J call TRBJ1-5; the match to TRBD1 covers 7 bases. Looked up from germline, CDR1 is ENHRY and CDR2 is SYGVKD. This CDR3 contains 16 residues. J was trimmed by 1 base and V by 0 bases; bases with no gene match: 3. In DNA, the CDR3 is TGTGCCATCAGTGAGTCCGAGACAGGGAGCAATCAGCCCCAGCATTTT. This encodes CAISESETGSNQPQHF.

This clonotype has only a few counts. The gene calls are TRBV20-1 and TRBJ2-2; TRBD2 matches 9 bases. The V and J ends lost 1 base and 7 bases, in that order; junction bases with no gene match: 4. Germline-derived CDR1 and CDR2 are DFQATT and SNEGSKA (reference sequence). The CDR3 length is 14 residues. CDR3 nucleotides: TGCAGTGCTAGAGCTAGCGGGACGGGCGGGGAGCTGTTTTTT. Amino acids: CSARASGTGGELFF.

The V call is TRBV24-1, the J call TRBJ1-2, with 9 bases lining up with TRBD1. This CDR3 region has 14 residues. Trimming cost V 6 bases and J 7 bases; bases outside gene matches: 8. CDR1 KGHDR and CDR2 SFDVKD come from the germline V gene. CDR3 sequence (DNA): TGTGCCACCAGTCCGGGACAGGGATACGTTGGCTACACCTTC. Amino acids: CATSPGQGYVGYTF.

This clonotype showed up just a few times. V and J are TRBV12-3 or TRBV12-4 and TRBJ1-1; D is uncertain. V lost 6 bases and J 1 base, leaving 15 bases between the germline ends. The CDR3 contains 15 residues. CDR3 coding DNA: TGTGCCAGCAGGCGAGAGAGAGGGAGGAACACTGAAGCTTTCTTT. This codes for CASRRERGRNTEAFF.

The chain is built from TRBV5-1 and TRBJ1-1, with D perhaps TRBD1 (6 bases). V lost 0 bases and J 1 base, leaving 10 bases between the germline ends. The germline V gene encodes CDR1 SGHRS and CDR2 YFSETQ. This CDR3 is 15 amino acids long. CDR3 DNA sequence: TGCGCCAGCAGCTTGGTGGCAGGGGCGAACACTGAAGCTTTCTTT. This codes for CASSLVAGANTEAFF.

This clonotype was observed at least ten times. The J gene is TRBJ2-1, the V gene TRBV7-9, with 8 bases fitting TRBD2. Trimming cost V 3 bases and J 0 bases; bases outside gene matches: 10. Per germline, CDR1 SEHNR and CDR2 FQNEAQ (reference sequence). The CDR3 has 18 amino acids. CDR3 in amino acids: CASSFGTRDYSSYNEQFF. Here the CDR3 DNA reads TGTGCCAGCAGCTTTGGGACTAGGGATTATAGCTCCTACAATGAGCAGTTCTTC.

This clonotype was seen at least ten times. The chain combines TRBV28 with TRBJ1-1; D gene unclear. In germline, CDR1 is MDHEN, CDR2 SYDVKM. V was clipped by 5 bases and J by 0 bases, with 25 bases between them. The CDR3 has 19 amino acids. The CDR3 DNA sequence: TGTGCCAGCAGTCCCCCAATTTCCCTTTATAGGTGGGTGAACACTGAAGCTTTCTTT. Amino acid sequence: CASSPPISLYRWVNTEAFF.